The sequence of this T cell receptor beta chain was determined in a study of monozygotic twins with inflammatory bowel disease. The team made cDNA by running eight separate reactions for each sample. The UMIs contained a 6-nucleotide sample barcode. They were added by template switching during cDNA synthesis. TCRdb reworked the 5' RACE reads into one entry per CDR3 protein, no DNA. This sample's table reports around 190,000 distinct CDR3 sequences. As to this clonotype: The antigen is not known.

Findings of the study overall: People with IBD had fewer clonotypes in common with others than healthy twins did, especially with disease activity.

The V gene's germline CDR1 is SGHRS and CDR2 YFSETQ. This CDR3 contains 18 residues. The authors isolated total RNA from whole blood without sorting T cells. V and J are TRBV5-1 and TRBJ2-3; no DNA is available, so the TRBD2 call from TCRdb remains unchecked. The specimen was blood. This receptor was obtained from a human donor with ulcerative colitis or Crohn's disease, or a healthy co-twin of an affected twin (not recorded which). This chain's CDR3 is CASSWSSGGPYSTDTQYF.